These 20 T cell receptor beta chains originate from one sample sequenced in a study of identifying expanded T cells in peripheral blood. The table came from immunoSEQ multiplex PCR; TCRdb's copy has only in-frame clones and leaves some out. The sample yields 90,000 to 100,000 clones, roughly 87% seen once. The material sequenced was blood. Source of these receptors: a person between 18 and 70 years old in good health.

This clone was found a few times. The chain uses TRBV29-1 and TRBJ2-3; D uncertain. CDR1 and CDR2 from the germline V gene are SQVTM and ANQGSEA. The CDR3 consists of 11 residues. V lost 4 bases to trimming and J lost 0 bases, with 2 bases between them. CDR3 bases: TGCAGCGTTGGAAGCACAGATACGCAGTATTTT. Amino acids: CSVGSTDTQYF.

This chain connects TRBV6-5 to TRBJ1-1; tentatively, D is TRBD1 (5 bases). The CDR3 loop spans 11 amino acids. CDR1 MNHEY and CDR2 SVGAGI come from the germline V gene. Trimming took off 9 bases at V and 2 bases at J, with 7 bases between the two ends. CDR3 in DNA: TGTGCCAGTAGGGGAAACACTGAAGCTTTCTTT. Protein sequence: CASRGNTEAFF.

The chain uses TRBV25-1 and TRBJ2-1; 8 nucleotides line up with TRBD1. Germline-derived CDR1 and CDR2 are MGHDK and SYGVNS. J lost 4 bases, V lost 3 bases, and 11 bases had no gene match. The CDR3 extends over 17 amino acids. The CDR3 reads CASSEGLRDRNYNEQFF. The CDR3 DNA is TGTGCCAGCAGTGAGGGGCTTCGGGACAGGAATTACAATGAGCAGTTCTTC.

The chain links TRBV21-1 to TRBJ1-5. TRBV21-1 corresponds to a pseudogene. There are 17 residues in the CDR3. The CDR3 is CASSKKRARGGNQPQHF. For the CDR3, the DNA is TGTGCCAGCAGCAAAAAAAGGGCCCGTGGAGGCAATCAGCCCCAGCATTTT.

This clone came up a few times. The rearrangement uses TRBV7-9 and TRBJ1-6, with 8 bases identical to TRBD1. This CDR3 spans 15 amino acids. V lost 5 bases, J lost 4 bases, and 4 bases stayed unmatched. Germline-derived CDR1 and CDR2 are SEHNR and FQNEAQ (reference sequence). Written as DNA, the CDR3 is TGTGCCAGCAGCCCTACAGGGGGATATAATTCACCCCTCCACTTT. It encodes CASSPTGGYNSPLHF. Filled out from reference TRBV7-9 and TRBJ1-6, the complete variable domain reads DTGVSQNPRHKITKRGQNVTFRCDPISEHNRLYWYRQTLGQGPEFLTYFQNEAQLEKSRLLSDRFSAERPKGSFSTLEIQRTEQGDSAMYLCASSPTGGYNSPLHFGNGTRLTVT.

For the CDR3, the DNA is TGTGCCAGCAGAACGAAGGGACTCAACTATGGCTACACCTTC. It codes for CASRTKGLNYGYTF. The chain links TRBV28 to TRBJ1-2; a possible D gene is TRBD1 (5 bases). Germline loops: CDR1 MDHEN, CDR2 SYDVKM. This CDR3 has 14 residues. The ends were cut back, 6 bases at V and 2 bases at J, with 13 bases in the middle.

The V gene is TRBV30, the J gene TRBJ2-7; D possibly corresponds to TRBD2 (6 bases). V lost 5 bases and J 3 bases, leaving 11 bases between the germline ends. The CDR3 covers 12 residues. The V gene's germline CDR1 is GTSNPN and CDR2 SVGIG (reference sequence). The CDR3 sequence is CAWGRTYYEQYF. CDR3 coding DNA: TGTGCCTGGGGGAGGACATACTACGAGCAGTACTTC.

The V call is TRBV5-1, the J call TRBJ1-2; D unclear. The CDR3 has 14 amino acids. Trimming removed 0 bases from V and 2 bases from J, with 8 bases in between. The germline CDR1 and CDR2 sequences are SGHRS and YFSETQ. In DNA, the CDR3 is TGCGCCAGCAGCTTGGAAGCGTTCAACTATGGCTACACCTTC. This sequence encodes CASSLEAFNYGYTF.

V and J are TRBV4-3 and TRBJ2-1, with TRBD2 matching over 8 bases. CDR1 and CDR2 (germline): LGHNA, YSLEER. The CDR3 extends over 17 amino acids. Unmatched junction bases numbered 12, after V lost 1 base and J lost 7 bases. The CDR3 bases are TGCGCCAGCAGCCAAGTCTATGGCGCGGGAGGATTAAATGAGCAGTTCTTC. Protein sequence: CASSQVYGAGGLNEQFF.

The V gene is TRBV4-1, the J gene TRBJ2-1, with TRBD2 as a possible D gene (6 bases). Germline CDR1 MGHRA, CDR2 YSYEKL. V was clipped by 4 bases and J by 0 bases, with 13 bases between them. CDR3 length equals 16 residues. The CDR3 region has the DNA TGCGCCAGCAGCCCGGTCCCCGGGAGCTCCTACAATGAGCAGTTCTTC. It is translated as CASSPVPGSSYNEQFF.

The chain employs TRBV11-1 and TRBJ1-1; D unresolved. The germline V gene has CDR1 SGHAT and CDR2 FQDESV (reference sequence). Trimming removed 1 base at V and 6 bases at J, with 9 bases between. The CDR3 is made up of 13 amino acids. The CDR3 DNA sequence: TGTGCCAGCAGCTTAGGCGGTGAAGCTGAAGCTTTCTTT. This gives the protein CASSLGGEAEAFF.

The V gene is TRBV7-9, the J gene TRBJ1-3; D not certain. This CDR3 spans 17 amino acids. The germline V gene has CDR1 SEHNR and CDR2 FQNEAQ (reference sequence). V was cut by 0 bases and J by 4 bases, with 16 bases left in between. CDR3 loop: CASSLALTVAGGNTIYF. CDR3 coding DNA: TGTGCCAGCAGCTTAGCCCTGACGGTGGCAGGAGGAAACACCATATATTTT.

The rearrangement links TRBV11-2 to TRBJ1-1; a possible D gene is TRBD1 (6 bases). Trimming removed 7 bases from V and 11 bases from J, with 17 bases in between. This CDR3 is built from 12 residues. Germline V CDR1 and CDR2: SGHAT, FQNNGV. CDR3 in amino acids: CASTTDRRGAFF. In DNA form, the CDR3 reads TGTGCCAGCACCACTGACAGGAGAGGGGCTTTCTTT.

The rearrangement joins TRBV7-3 to TRBJ2-2, with D possibly matching TRBD1 (5 bases). Germline CDR1 SGHTA, CDR2 FQGTGA. V gave up 2 bases and J gave up 5 bases, with 9 bases separating them. The CDR3 length is 14 residues. The CDR3 DNA reads TGTGCCAGCAGCTTATTTGGGGCTACCGGGGAGCTGTTTTTT. This gives the protein CASSLFGATGELFF. The whole variable domain, filled in from reference TRBV7-3 and TRBJ2-2, reads GAGVSQTPSNKVTEKGKYVELRCDPISGHTALYWYRQSLGQGPEFLIYFQGTGAADDSGLPNDRFFAVRPEGSVSTLKIQRTERGDSAVYLCASSLFGATGELFFGEGSRLTVL.

This chain connects TRBV7-2 to TRBJ2-1; TRBD1 matches at 8 bases. V was clipped by 4 bases and J by 5 bases; unmatched bases: 10. The germline gives CDR1 SGHTA, CDR2 FQGNSA. The CDR3 runs to 16 residues. The CDR3 region is CASSSNTGTGDNEQFF. The CDR3, as DNA: TGTGCCAGCAGCTCGAACACCGGGACAGGAGACAATGAGCAGTTCTTC.

This clone showed up just once. V gene TRBV6-6 combines with J gene TRBJ1-5; D not certain. The CDR3 covers 13 residues. In germline, CDR1 is MNHNY, CDR2 SVGAGI (reference sequence). V gave up 7 bases and J gave up 7 bases, with 14 bases separating them. The CDR3 DNA reads as TGTGCCAGCAAAAGAGGGAGTTCACAGCCCCAGCATTTT. It is translated as CASKRGSSQPQHF.

This chain uses TRBV5-1 with TRBJ2-3, with D possibly matching TRBD2 (5 bases). The CDR3 consists of 14 residues. Germline loops: CDR1 SGHRS, CDR2 YFSETQ. The V and J ends lost 4 bases and 0 bases respectively, with 9 bases between them. DNA of the CDR3: TGCGCCAGCAGCCCAACGGGGAGCACAGATACGCAGTATTTT. As protein: CASSPTGSTDTQYF.

The genes are TRBV11-2 and TRBJ1-6; D remains ambiguous. CDR1 SGHAT and CDR2 FQNNGV come from the germline V gene. The V gene lost 1 base and the J gene lost 7 bases, with 20 bases spanning the gap. The CDR3 length is 18 residues. The chain's CDR3 is CASSLVLAGEIRNSPLHF. CDR3 sequence (DNA): TGTGCCAGCAGCTTAGTTCTGGCAGGTGAAATAAGGAATTCACCCCTCCACTTT.

This clone has only a few counts. The chain couples TRBV27 to TRBJ2-2; TRBD2 matches 10 bases. CDR1 and CDR2 (germline): MNHEY, SMNVEV (reference sequence). V shed 2 bases and J 7 bases; nucleotides not matched to a gene: 7. This CDR3 has 16 residues. The CDR3 DNA reads as TGTGCCAGCAGTTTAGGGGCTAGCGGGAGAGGCGGGGAGCTGTTTTTT. Encoded protein: CASSLGASGRGGELFF.

The chain carries TRBV7-3 and TRBJ2-7; D may be TRBD1 or TRBD2 (7 bases each). V was cut by 6 bases and J by 6 bases, with 18 bases left in between. The V gene's germline CDR1 is SGHTA and CDR2 FQGTGA. This CDR3 has 14 residues. CDR3 region: CASRFNTGEGEQYF. The DNA of the CDR3 is TGTGCCAGCAGGTTTAATACAGGGGAGGGCGAGCAGTACTTC.